This is a list of T cell receptor beta chains from one sample in a study of T cells after posttransplantation cyclophosphamide. Method: immunoSEQ multiplex PCR; TCRdb's copy keeps in-frame clones and lacks some. Of approximately 3,800 clones detected, over 60% appear once; the ten largest clones hold 50% to 65%. This specimen was PBMCs, taken after allogeneic stem cell transplant with calcineurin inhibitor and methotrexate. These receptor sequences come from a female patient aged 50-60 years who received an allogeneic stem cell transplant from an unrelated donor, was CMV-positive, and had acute and chronic GVHD. Some T cells may trace back to the graft donor. The CDR3 runs from the conserved cysteine through the conserved F or W. D genes are given only for firm matches.

V gene | D gene | CDR3 length | CDR3 protein
TRBV30 | TRBD1 | 15 | CAWGLGTGISYEQYF
TRBV10-3 | TRBD2 | 18 | CAISKTGLAGVRTDTQYF
TRBV20-1 | NA | 11 | CSARPIYEQYF
TRBV11-2 | NA | 14 | CASSLAGGGETQYF
TRBV5-4 | TRBD2 | 18 | CASSAGLAGVGSTDTQYF
TRBV7-8 | TRBD1 | 15 | CASSNEPGQGYGYTF
TRBV19 | TRBD1 | 13 | CASTRTGSDEQFF
TRBV6-5 | NA | 15 | CASSGEGVSNQPQHF
TRBV7-9 | NA | 13 | CASTQGIGETQYF
TRBV27 | TRBD2 | 15 | CASSWMGLAGETQYF
TRBV6-1 | NA | 15 | CASIPWGGGNTEAFF
TRBV2 | TRBD1 | 15 | CASSLVGQGSSEQFF
TRBV19 | TRBD2 | 17 | CASSIGEWAGVYNEQFF
TRBV19 | NA | 17 | CASSIGLRSSSSYEQYF
TRBV7-9 | NA | 14 | CASSLGTDAYEQYF
TRBV28 | TRBD1 | 12 | CASQGGNQPQHF
TRBV6-6 | NA | 14 | CASSYGQTGNIQYF
TRBV6-5 | TRBD1 | 15 | CASSSRGILGTEAFF
TRBV7-2 | NA | 13 | CASSLWGAETQYF
TRBV2 | NA | 13 | CASGAAGLNIQYF
TRBV2 | NA | 16 | CASSALGRLAGDTQYF
TRBV11-2 | NA | 15 | CASSSTRGVNQPQHF
TRBV11-2 | NA | 12 | CASSLSSETQYF
TRBV6-5 | NA | 12 | CASAGGDYGYTF
TRBV28 | TRBD1 | 15 | CASRFTGASNQPQHF
TRBV7-5 | NA | 17 | CVRSRGGTGVCNQPQHF
TRBV28 | NA | 14 | CASSLSGDRDGYTF
TRBV6-5 | TRBD1 | 13 | CASSYQGVTEAFF
TRBV5-8 | NA | 14 | CASSLGRLRTEAFF
TRBV27 | NA | 12 | CASSEQGGGYTF
TRBV5-1 | TRBD1 | 14 | CASSLGTASDGYTF
TRBV27 | TRBD2 | 14 | CASSLHGLAGWQYF
TRBV7-9 | NA | 14 | CASSPGFLGSPLHF
TRBV13 | TRBD1 | 12 | CASSLVQGAGHF
TRBV7-9 | TRBD1 | 18 | CASSPDGTDFHSNQPQHF
TRBV5-1 | TRBD2 | 15 | CASSPLAGVDYEQYF
TRBV28 | TRBD1 | 17 | CASRLLRGGQGKNIQYF
TRBV6-1 | NA | 12 | CASSDTPYGYTF
TRBV28 | TRBD2 | 14 | CASSLADRPYEQYF
TRBV7-6 | NA | 17 | CASSKPRGRTRDNEQFF
TRBV5-4 | TRBD1 | 15 | CASSPRDRTYNEQFF
TRBV7-9 | TRBD2 | 15 | CASSAGGPGANVLTF
TRBV4-1 | NA | 16 | CASSQNRGVAKNIQYF
TRBV18 | NA | 13 | CASSRETDTEAFF
TRBV7-7 | NA | 13 | CASSFGESYEQYF
TRBV27 | NA | 14 | CASSGGQPPYGYTF
TRBV5-1 | TRBD2 | 15 | CASSLFEGGVETQYF
TRBV7-9 | NA | 14 | CASSTEGHYYEQYF
TRBV27 | TRBD1 | 14 | CASTQGARINEQFF
TRBV19 | NA | 15 | CASGVGERSTGELFF
TRBV6-1 | TRBD1 | 15 | CASMKGTGGNYGYTF
TRBV5-1 | TRBD1 | 14 | CASSPGQGETEAFF
TRBV30 | NA | 11 | CAWREGYGYTF
TRBV11-2 | NA | 14 | CASSPGVLNTEAFF
TRBV5-4 | NA | 15 | CASSLRELDTGELFF